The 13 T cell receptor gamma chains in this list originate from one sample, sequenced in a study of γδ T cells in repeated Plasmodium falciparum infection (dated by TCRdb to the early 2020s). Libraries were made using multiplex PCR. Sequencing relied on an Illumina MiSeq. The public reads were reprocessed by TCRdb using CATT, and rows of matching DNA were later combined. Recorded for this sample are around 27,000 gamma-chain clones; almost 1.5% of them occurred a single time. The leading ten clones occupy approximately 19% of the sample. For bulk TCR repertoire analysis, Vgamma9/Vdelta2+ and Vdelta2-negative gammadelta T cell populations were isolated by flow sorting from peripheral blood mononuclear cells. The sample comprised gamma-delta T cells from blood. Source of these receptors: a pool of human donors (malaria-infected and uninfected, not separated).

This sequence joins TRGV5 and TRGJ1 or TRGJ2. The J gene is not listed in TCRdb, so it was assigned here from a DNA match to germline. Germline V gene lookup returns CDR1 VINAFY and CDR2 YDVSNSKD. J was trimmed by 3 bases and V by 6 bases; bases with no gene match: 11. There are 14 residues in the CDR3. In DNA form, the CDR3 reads TGTGCCACCTGGACACGCCTTCGTTATTATAAGAAACTCTTT. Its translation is CATWTRLRYYKKLF.

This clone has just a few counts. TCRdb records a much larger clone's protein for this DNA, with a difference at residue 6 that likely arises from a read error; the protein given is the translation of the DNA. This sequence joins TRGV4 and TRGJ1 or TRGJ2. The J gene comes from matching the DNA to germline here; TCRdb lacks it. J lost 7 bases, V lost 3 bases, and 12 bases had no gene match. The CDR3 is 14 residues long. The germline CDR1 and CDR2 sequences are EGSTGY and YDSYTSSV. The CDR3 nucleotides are TGTGCCACCTGGGATCTCTTTGAGGGCTATAAGAAACTCTTT. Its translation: CATWDLFEGYKKLF.

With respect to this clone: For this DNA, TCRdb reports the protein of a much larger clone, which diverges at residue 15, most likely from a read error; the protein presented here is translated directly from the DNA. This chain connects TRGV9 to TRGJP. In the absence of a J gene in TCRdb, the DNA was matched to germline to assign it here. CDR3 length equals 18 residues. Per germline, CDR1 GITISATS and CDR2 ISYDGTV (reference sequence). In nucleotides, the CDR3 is TGTGCCTTGTGGCAGGTGAGCCGGCAAGAGTTGGGCAAAAAAAGCAAGGTATTT. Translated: CALWQVSRQELGKKSKVF.

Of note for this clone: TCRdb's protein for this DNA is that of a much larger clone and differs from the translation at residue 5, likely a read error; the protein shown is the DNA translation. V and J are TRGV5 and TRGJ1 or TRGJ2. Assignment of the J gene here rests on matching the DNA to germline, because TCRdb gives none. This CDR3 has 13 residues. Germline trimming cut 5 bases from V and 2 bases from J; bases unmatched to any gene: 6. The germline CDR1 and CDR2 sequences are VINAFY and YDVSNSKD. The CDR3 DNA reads TGTGCCACCTGGGGCAGTTATTATTATAAGAAACTCTTT. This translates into CATWGSYYYKKLF.

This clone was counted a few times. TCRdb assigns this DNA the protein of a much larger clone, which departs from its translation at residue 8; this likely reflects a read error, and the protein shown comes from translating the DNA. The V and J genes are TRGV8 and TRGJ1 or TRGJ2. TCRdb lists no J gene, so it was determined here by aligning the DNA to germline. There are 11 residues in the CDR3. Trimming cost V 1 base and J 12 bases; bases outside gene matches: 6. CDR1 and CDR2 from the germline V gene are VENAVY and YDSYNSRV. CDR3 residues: CATWDRGRKLF. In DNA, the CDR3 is TGTGCCACCTGGGATAGAGGGAGGAAACTCTTT.

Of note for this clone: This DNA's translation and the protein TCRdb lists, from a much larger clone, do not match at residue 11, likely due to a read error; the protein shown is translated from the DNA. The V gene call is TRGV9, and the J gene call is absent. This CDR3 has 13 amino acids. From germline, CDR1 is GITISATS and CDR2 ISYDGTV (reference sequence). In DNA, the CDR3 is TGTGCCTTGTGGGAGTCCTCGGGACCTAAGGAACTCTTT. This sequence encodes CALWESSGPKELF.

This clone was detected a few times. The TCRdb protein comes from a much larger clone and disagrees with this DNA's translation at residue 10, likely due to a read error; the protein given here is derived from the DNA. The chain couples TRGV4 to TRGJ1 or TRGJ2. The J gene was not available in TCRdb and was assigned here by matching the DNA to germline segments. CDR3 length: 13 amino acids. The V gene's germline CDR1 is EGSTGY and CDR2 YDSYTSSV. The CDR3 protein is CATWDLGFYRKLF. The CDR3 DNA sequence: TGTGCCACCTGGGATTTAGGATTTTATAGGAAACTCTTT.

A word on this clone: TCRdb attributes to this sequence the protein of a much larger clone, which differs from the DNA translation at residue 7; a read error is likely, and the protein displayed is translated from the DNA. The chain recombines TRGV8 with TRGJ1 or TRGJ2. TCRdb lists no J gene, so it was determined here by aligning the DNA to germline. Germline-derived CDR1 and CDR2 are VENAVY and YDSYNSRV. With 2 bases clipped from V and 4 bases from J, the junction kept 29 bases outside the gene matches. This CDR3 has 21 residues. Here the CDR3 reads CATWDTPPQGSPCEPYYKKLF. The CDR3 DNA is TGTGCCACCTGGGATACCCCGCCCCAAGGTTCACCTTGTGAACCCTATTATAAGAAACTCTTT.

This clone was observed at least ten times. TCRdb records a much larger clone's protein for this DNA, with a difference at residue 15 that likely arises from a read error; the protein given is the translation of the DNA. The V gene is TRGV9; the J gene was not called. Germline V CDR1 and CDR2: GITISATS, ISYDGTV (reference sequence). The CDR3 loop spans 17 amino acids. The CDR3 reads CALWDPAAELGKKIEVF. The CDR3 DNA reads TGTGCCTTGTGGGACCCCGCAGCAGAGTTGGGCAAAAAAATCGAGGTATTT.

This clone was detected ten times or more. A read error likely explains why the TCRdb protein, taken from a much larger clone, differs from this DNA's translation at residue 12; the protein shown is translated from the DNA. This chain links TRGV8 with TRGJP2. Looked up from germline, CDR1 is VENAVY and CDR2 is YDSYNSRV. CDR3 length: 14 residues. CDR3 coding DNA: TGTGCCACCTGGGATAAGAGTAGTGATTGGATCAGGACGTTT. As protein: CATWDKSSDWIRTF.

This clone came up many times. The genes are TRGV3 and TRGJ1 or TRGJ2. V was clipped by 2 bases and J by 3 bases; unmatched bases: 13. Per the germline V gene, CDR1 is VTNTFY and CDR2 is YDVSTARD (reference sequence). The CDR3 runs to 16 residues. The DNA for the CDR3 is TGTGCCACCTGGGACATGGGTTTTGGCCTTTATTATAAGAAACTCTTT. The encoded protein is CATWDMGFGLYYKKLF.

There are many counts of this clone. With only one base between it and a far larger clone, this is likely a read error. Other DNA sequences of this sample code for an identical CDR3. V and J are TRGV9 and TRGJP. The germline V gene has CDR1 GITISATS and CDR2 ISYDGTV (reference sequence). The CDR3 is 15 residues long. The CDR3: CALWESELGKKIKVF. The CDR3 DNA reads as TGTGCCTTGTGGGAGTCAGAGTTGGGAAAAAAAATCAAGGTATTT.

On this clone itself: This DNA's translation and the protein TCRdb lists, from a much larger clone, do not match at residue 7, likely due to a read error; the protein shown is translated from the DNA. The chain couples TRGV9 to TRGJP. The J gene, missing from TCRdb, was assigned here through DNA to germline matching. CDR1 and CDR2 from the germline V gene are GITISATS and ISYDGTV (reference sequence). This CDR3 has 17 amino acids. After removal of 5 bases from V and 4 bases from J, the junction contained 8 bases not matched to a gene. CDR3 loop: CALWVNRQELGKKIKVF. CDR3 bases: TGTGCCTTGTGGGTGAACCGCCAAGAGTTGGGCAAAAAAATCAAGGTATTT.